The next 4 T cell receptor beta chains were all read from a single sample in a study of identical twins. Each CDR3 protein gets one entry after TCRdb re-called the 5' RACE reads with MiXCR. The sample holds 500,000 to 650,000 distinct CDR3 sequences; about 20% are singletons and the top ten take 0.4% to 0.6%. These same data were also listed under a study on yellow fever vaccine responses in identical twins.

The sequenced sample consisted of CD4+ T cells sorted from blood. Receptor source: a woman between 18 and 29 years old in good health.

The chain carries TRBV20-1 and TRBJ2-7; 9 bases match TRBD1. Trimming took 6 bases from V and 0 from J; bases not matched to a gene: 6. The CDR3 runs to 14 residues. CDR1 DFQATT and CDR2 SNEGSKA come from the germline V gene (reference sequence). The CDR3 is CSAPGTGSSYEQYF. The CDR3 DNA is TGCAGTGCACCCGGGACAGGGAGCTCCTACGAGCAGTACTTC.

This clonotype came up a few times. CDR3 bases: TGTGCCAGCAGGCGGACTCTAAACCTTGAAGCTTTCTTT. Its translation is CASRRTLNLEAFF. V gene TRBV5-6 combines with J gene TRBJ1-1; no clear D. Germline values: CDR1 SGHDT, CDR2 YYEEEE. V lost 5 bases and J lost 7, with 15 bases in between. The CDR3 spans 13 residues.

The J gene is TRBJ2-7, the V gene TRBV13; weak D call: TRBD1 (5 bases). Germline V gene data show CDR1 as PRHDT and CDR2 as FYEKMQ (reference sequence). This CDR3 is built from 15 residues. V lost 2 bases, J lost 2 bases, and 13 bases lay in between. The CDR3: CASSLWQGPTYEQYF. As DNA, the CDR3 is TGTGCCAGCAGCTTATGGCAGGGCCCCACCTACGAGCAGTACTTC.

The V gene is TRBV4-2, the J gene TRBJ2-5, with 11 bases lining up with TRBD1. The ends lost 4 bases at V and 4 bases at J; junction bases unmatched: 26. In germline, CDR1 is LGHNA, CDR2 YNFKEQ. The CDR3 contains 22 residues. In DNA, the CDR3 is TGTGCCAGCAGCCCCTGGACAGGGGGCGGGGGTCCCCCCTACCGGGCAAGAGAGACCCAGTACTTC. It translates to CASSPWTGGGGPPYRARETQYF.